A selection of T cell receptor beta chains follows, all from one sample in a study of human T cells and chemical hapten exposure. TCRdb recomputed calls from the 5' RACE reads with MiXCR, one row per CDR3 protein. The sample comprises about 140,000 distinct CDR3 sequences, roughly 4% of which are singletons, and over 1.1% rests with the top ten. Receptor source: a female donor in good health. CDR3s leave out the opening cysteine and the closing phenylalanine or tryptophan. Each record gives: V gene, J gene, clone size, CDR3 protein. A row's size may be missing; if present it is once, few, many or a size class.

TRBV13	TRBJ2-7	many	ATQQGASSYEQY
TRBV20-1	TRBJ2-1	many	SAARGLAGLHDNEQF
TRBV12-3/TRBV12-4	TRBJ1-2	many	ASSLWVNYGYT
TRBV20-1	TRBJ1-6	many	SARNSDNSPLH
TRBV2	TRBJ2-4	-	ASSVGLDGIQY
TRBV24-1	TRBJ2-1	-	ATSDPGQEEQF
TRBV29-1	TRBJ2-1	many	SVERQGASMNQQF
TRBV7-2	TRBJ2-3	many	ASSLVLAGGPADTQY
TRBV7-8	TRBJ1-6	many	ASSLRPQSPLH
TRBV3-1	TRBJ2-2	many	ASSQDPIPGTGELF
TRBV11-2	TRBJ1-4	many	ASTQRGTNEKLF
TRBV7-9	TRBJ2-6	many	ASSLATRTALFSGANVLT
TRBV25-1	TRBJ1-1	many	ASSTGGANTEAF
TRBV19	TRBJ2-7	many	ASSMRDNPHEQY
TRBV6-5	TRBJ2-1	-	ASSSPRSGQSSYNEQF
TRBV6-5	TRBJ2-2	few	ASSQIQGSGELF
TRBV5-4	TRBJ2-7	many	ASSLSFSYEQY
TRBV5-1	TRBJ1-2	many	ASSLDGRGTYGYT
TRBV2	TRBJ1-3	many	ASSESSSGNTIY
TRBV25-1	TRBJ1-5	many	ASSAGLGPQPQH
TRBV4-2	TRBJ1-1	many	ASSQATEAF
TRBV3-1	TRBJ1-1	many	ASSLWNTEAF
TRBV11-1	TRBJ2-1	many	ASSPGGYNEQF
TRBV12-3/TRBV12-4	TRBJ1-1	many	ASRYRSRDQRGEAF
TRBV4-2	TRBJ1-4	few	ASSGSGRREKLF
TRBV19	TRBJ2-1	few	ASSMLSRDEQF
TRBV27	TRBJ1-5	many	ASSLRGWGDQPQH
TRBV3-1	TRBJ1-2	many	ASSLSPETVYGYT
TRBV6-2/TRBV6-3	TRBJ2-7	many	ASSYRAGAYEQY
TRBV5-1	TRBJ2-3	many	ASSLEGTSYNTDTQY
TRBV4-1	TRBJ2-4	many	ASSQVDMIAKNIQY
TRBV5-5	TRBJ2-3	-	ASSKIQGEDTQY
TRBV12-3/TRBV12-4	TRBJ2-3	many	ASLRLAGGPTDTQY
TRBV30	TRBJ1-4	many	ACEPGQGPTNEKLF
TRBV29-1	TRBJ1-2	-	SVSTGGLNYGYT
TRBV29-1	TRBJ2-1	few	SVGMLAGGPKEQF
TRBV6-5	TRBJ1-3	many	ASREGSSGNTIY
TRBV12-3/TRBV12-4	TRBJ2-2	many	ASSRHLDRVANTGELF
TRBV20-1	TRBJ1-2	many	SASGGQGADGYT
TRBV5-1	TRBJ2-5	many	ASSLGLAGDLKLAQY
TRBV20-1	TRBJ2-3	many	SATLPRLAGTDTQY
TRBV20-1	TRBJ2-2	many	SATTSGGLNTGELF
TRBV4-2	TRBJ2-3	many	ASRTWPDTQY
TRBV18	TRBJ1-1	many	ASSPRGGTEAF
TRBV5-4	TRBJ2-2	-	ASTAEAGGTGELF
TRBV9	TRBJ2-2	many	ASSVTVGASFSTGELF
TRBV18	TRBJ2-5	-	ASSPTWEIQETQY
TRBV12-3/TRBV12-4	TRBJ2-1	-	ASSLGLANNEQF
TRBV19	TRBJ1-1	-	ASSNRERGQEAF
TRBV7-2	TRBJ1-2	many	ASSLSRGSNYGYT
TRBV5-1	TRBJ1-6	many	ASSPGGRGSPLH
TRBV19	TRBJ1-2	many	ASSIGIGFRGYT
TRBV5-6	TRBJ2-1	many	ASRDRGSYNEQF
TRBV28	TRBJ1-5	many	ASSFWGLNQPQH
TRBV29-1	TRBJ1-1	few	SAGTRGMNTEAF